This T cell receptor (beta chain) was observed in a study of blood T cell repertoires in COVID-19. Study overall: From T cells, B-cell-depleted T cells, or PBMCs came the material, which was cDNA or gDNA.

Recovery meant two consecutive negative NP/OP PCR tests, professional clearance, or resolved symptoms. Produced via immunoSEQ multiplex PCR; TCRdb's table is partial and in-frame only. Of about 190,000 clones in the sample, about 81% were seen once. The CDR3 is 16 residues long. CDR1 is LNHDA and CDR2 is SQIVND in the germline V gene (reference sequence). J was trimmed by 0 bases and V by 6 bases; bases with no gene match: 9. This sequence was found in a woman aged 30 to 39 who had recovered from COVID-19. V and J are TRBV19 and TRBJ1-1; 8 positions match TRBD1. Sequencing was performed on PBMCs or T cells enriched from blood (not recorded which). The CDR3 sequence is CASRKTSTGVNTEAFF. The CDR3 nucleotides read TGTGCCAGTAGAAAAACGTCGACAGGGGTGAACACTGAAGCTTTCTTT.